Sequencing of this TCR beta chain was carried out in a study of T cells in Graves' hyperthyroidism and ophthalmopathy. RNA transcripts gave rise to amplified TCR beta CDR3 regions. HTBI primers were employed in a first-round RT-PCR of the TCR CDR3. A single record per CDR3 protein comes from TCRdb applying MiXCR to the multiplex PCR reads. Of 350,000 to 400,000 distinct CDR3 sequences listed, about 18% are singletons. V was clipped by 4 bases and J by 1 base; unmatched bases: 18. The germline V gene encodes CDR1 DFQATT and CDR2 SNEGSKA (reference sequence). The CDR3 is made up of 18 amino acids. Used for diagnoses were clinical symptoms, serum thyroxine and TRAb, thyroid ultrasound and orbital computed tomography.

This sequence originates from a woman between 18 and 29 years old with Graves' hyperthyroidism. Material for sequencing was blood. The chain is built from TRBV20-1 and TRBJ2-7, with TRBD1 identical over 8 bases. The CDR3 nucleotides are TGCAGTGCTAAGCTTAGGTACAGGGGGTTAAAAAATTCCTACGAGCAGTACTTC. Translating gives CSAKLRYRGLKNSYEQYF.